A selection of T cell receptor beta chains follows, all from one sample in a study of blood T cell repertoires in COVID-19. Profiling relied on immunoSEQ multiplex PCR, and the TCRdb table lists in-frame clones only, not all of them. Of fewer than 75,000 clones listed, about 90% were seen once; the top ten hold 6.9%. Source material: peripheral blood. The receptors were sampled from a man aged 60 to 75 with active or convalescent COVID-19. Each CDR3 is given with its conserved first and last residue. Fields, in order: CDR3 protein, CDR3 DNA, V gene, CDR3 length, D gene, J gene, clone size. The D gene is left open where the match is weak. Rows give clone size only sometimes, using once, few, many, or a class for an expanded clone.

CASSHPRQGRYGYTF	TGTGCCAGCAGTCACCCTAGACAGGGAAGATATGGCTACACCTTC	TRBV6-5	15	TRBD1	TRBJ1-2	.
CASSYLDSPNQPQHF	TGTGCCAGCAGTTACTTGGACAGCCCTAATCAGCCCCAGCATTTT	TRBV6-2/TRBV6-3	15	.	TRBJ1-5	few
CASRGNRGDQPQHF	TGTGCCAGCAGGGGCAACAGGGGGGATCAGCCCCAGCATTTT	TRBV7-8	14	TRBD1	TRBJ1-5	few
CASSLGNTNYGYTF	TGCGCCAGCAGCTTGGGCAACACTAACTATGGCTACACCTTC	TRBV5-1	14	.	TRBJ1-2	.
CASGKGQSTDTQYF	TGTGCTAGTGGTAAGGGACAGTCCACAGATACGCAGTATTTT	TRBV12-5	14	TRBD1	TRBJ2-3	.
CASSSGPSGGGAGELFF	TGTGCCAGCAGCTCCGGACCCTCCGGGGGGGGTGCCGGGGAGCTGTTTTTT	TRBV11-2	17	TRBD2	TRBJ2-2	few
CASSLAPPPYNEQFF	TGCGCCAGCAGCTTAGCACCGCCACCCTACAATGAGCAGTTCTTC	TRBV5-1	15	.	TRBJ2-1	.
CASSLGSDGLGYGYTF	TGTGCCAGCAGCTTAGGGTCGGACGGACTAGGCTATGGCTACACCTTC	TRBV7-9	16	.	TRBJ1-2	.
CASSYPGTGTYEQYF	TGTGCCAGCAGTTACCCCGGGACTGGGACCTACGAGCAGTACTTC	TRBV6-2/TRBV6-3	15	.	TRBJ2-7	once
CASSLVSPGRGTGELFF	TGTGCCAGCAGCTTGGTGTCCCCTGGTCGGGGAACCGGGGAGCTGTTTTTT	TRBV5-4	17	.	TRBJ2-2	.
CASSILSRDQPQHF	TGTGCCAGTAGTATTCTGAGCAGGGATCAGCCCCAGCATTTT	TRBV19	14	.	TRBJ1-5	.
CASSLGGQGVNYGYTF	TGTGCCAGCAGTTTGGGGGGACAGGGAGTGAACTATGGCTACACCTTC	TRBV28	16	TRBD1	TRBJ1-2	few
CASSSRSAGSTDTQYF	TGTGCCAGCAGTTCTCGATCAGCGGGAAGCACAGATACGCAGTATTTT	TRBV6-5	16	TRBD2	TRBJ2-3	.
CAWRRQLNTEAFF	TGTGCCTGGAGAAGACAGTTGAACACTGAAGCTTTCTTT	TRBV30	13	.	TRBJ1-1	once
CASSYGTASPGANVLTF	TGTGCCAGCAGTTACGGGACAGCATCTCCTGGGGCCAACGTCCTGACTTTC	TRBV6-2/TRBV6-3	17	TRBD1	TRBJ2-6	.
CASSVNQGSSEAFF	TGTGCCAGCAGCGTAAACCAGGGTTCCTCTGAAGCTTTCTTT	TRBV9	14	.	TRBJ1-1	.
CATSPRGAAGLRLAGPYNEQFF	TGTGCCACCAGCCCCAGGGGGGCGGCGGGACTTAGACTAGCGGGACCATACAATGAGCAGTTCTTC	TRBV15	22	TRBD2	TRBJ2-1	once
CASSPSIDRSYEQYF	TGTGCCAGCTCACCATCTATCGACAGGTCCTACGAGCAGTACTTC	TRBV18	15	.	TRBJ2-7	.
CASSQNTGLASDEQFF	TGTGCCAGTAGTCAGAACACGGGACTAGCGTCGGATGAGCAGTTCTTC	TRBV19	16	TRBD2	TRBJ2-1	.
CASSPILREPVGELFF	TGCGCCAGCAGCCCCATTTTGAGGGAGCCGGTCGGGGAGCTGTTTTTT	TRBV4-1	16	.	TRBJ2-2	.
CASAGLAGGGDEQFF	TGTGCCAGCGCCGGGCTAGCGGGGGGCGGCGATGAGCAGTTCTTC	TRBV6-5	15	TRBD2	TRBJ2-1	.
CASSTRTGRDYGYTF	TGTGCCAGTAGTACCCGGACAGGGAGGGACTATGGCTACACCTTC	TRBV19	15	TRBD1	TRBJ1-2	.
CASSRQGHKETQYF	TGTGCCAGCAGTCGACAGGGCCATAAAGAGACCCAGTACTTC	TRBV6-6	14	TRBD1	TRBJ2-5	.
CATRGGRRNPGQGNNTEAFF	TGTGCCACCAGGGGGGGACGGAGGAACCCAGGACAGGGAAATAACACTGAAGCTTTCTTT	TRBV15	20	TRBD1	TRBJ1-1	once
CSVRDRLNTGELFF	TGCAGCGTGCGGGACAGGCTGAACACCGGGGAGCTGTTTTTT	TRBV29-1	14	TRBD1	TRBJ2-2	.